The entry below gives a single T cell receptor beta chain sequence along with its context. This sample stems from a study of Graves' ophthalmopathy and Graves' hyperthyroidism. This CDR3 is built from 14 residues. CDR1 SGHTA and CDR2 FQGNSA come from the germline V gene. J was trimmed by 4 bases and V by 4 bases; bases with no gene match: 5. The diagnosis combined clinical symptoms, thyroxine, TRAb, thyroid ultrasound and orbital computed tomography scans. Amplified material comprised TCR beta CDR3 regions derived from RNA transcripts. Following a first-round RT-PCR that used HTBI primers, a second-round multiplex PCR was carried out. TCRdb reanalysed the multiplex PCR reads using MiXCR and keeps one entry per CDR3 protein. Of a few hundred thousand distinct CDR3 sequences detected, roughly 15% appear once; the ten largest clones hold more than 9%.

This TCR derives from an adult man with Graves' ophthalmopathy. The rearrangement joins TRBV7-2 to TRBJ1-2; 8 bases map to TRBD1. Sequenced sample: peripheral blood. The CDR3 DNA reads TGTGCCAGCAGCTCATCAGGGGGCGCCTATGGCTACACCTTC. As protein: CASSSSGGAYGYTF.